The sequence of this TCR beta chain was determined in a study of siplizumab effects on memory and regulatory T cells (dated by TCRdb to the late 2010s). Describing the broader study: The effect of the anti-CD2 antibody siplizumab on alloreactive T-cell subsets was examined in allogeneic mixed lymphocyte reactions constructed from human PBMCs. The paper's findings and limits, for the study overall: Of the alloreactive CD4+ clones that could be mapped, the Treg-derived share averaged around 64% with siplizumab compared with approximately 30% in control reactions. Compared with memory T cells, unstimulated naive T cells appeared more diverse, and naive cells seemed to make a substantial contribution to the alloresponse. No functional confirmation was obtained for the suppressive function of proliferating Tregs from siplizumab cultures. For roughly 75-97% of proliferating CD4+ or CD8+ clones, no naive or memory phenotype could be assigned. The cumulative frequency of alloreactive sequences that could be traced back to unstimulated CD4+ memory T cells was significantly reduced by siplizumab. Because sequences at frequencies below about 10^-5 were poorly captured, only a minor fraction of alloreactive clones could be mapped back to unstimulated subsets.

Receptors were amplified or captured by the immunoSEQ multiplex PCR assay. Each sample had some 9.7 x 10^4 TCR templates assayed by the deep sequencing platform. Genomic DNA extracted from sorted T cells was used for TCRbeta CDR3 sequencing. The source study handled its data this way. The R programming language was used for clonal analysis of TCRbeta CDR3 data. Alloreactive CD4+ and CD8+ clones were defined by comparing unstimulated samples with post-reaction CFSE-low samples. Regulatory or non-regulatory origin was assigned to alloreactive CD4+ clones by matching of sequences to sorted unstimulated Treg and non-Treg repertoires. The clones in this table, taken by TCRdb from immuneACCESS, are in-frame only. Not every clone is retained; where verified, under half of the shortfall comes from an unresolved V gene, and the cause of the rest is unknown. V and J calls and clone size are as listed in that table; D and trimming were resolved from the DNA. Across this sample there are approximately 100,000 clones, with about 90% seen only once. Together, the top ten hold approximately 2.7% of the sample.

With respect to this clone: Its antigen is not yet known. Base qualities are not recorded, but no much larger clone differs from it by a single base.

Based on the germline V gene (reference sequence), the CDR1 and CDR2 sequences are LNHDA and SQIVND. Measured from the cysteine to the phenylalanine, the CDR3 is 13 residues long. Only the CDR3 portion is preserved as DNA: 39 bases, with reading frame beginning at the first base. V sheds 6 bases and J sheds 6 bases, leaving 13 bases between their ends. TCRbeta CDR3 sequencing was performed on sorted unstimulated T cells and on proliferating T cells recovered from mixed lymphocyte reactions. Fresh whole blood from over 8 HLA-typed healthy donors was used to isolate PBMCs. This sequence originates from a human donor in good health. Some clones in this sample may be carry-over from other donors' samples. The material sequenced was CD4+ T cells sorted from blood. The chain links TRBV19 with TRBJ2-3; confidence is insufficient to name the D gene. The CDR3: CASSDRRADTQYF. At the DNA level, the sequence is TGTGCCAGTAGCGACCGTCGGGCGGATACGCAGTATTTT.